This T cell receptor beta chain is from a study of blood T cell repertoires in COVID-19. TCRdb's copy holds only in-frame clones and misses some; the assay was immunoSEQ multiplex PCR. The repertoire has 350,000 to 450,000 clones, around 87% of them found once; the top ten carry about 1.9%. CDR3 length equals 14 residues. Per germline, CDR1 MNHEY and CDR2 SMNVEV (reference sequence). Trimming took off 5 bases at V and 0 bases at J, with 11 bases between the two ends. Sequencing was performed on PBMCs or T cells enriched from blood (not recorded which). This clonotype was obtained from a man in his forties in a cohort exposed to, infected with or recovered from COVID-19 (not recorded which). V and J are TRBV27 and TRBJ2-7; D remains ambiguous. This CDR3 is CASSRTYHSYEQYF. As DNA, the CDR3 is TGTGCCAGCAGTCGCACATACCACTCCTACGAGCAGTACTTC.